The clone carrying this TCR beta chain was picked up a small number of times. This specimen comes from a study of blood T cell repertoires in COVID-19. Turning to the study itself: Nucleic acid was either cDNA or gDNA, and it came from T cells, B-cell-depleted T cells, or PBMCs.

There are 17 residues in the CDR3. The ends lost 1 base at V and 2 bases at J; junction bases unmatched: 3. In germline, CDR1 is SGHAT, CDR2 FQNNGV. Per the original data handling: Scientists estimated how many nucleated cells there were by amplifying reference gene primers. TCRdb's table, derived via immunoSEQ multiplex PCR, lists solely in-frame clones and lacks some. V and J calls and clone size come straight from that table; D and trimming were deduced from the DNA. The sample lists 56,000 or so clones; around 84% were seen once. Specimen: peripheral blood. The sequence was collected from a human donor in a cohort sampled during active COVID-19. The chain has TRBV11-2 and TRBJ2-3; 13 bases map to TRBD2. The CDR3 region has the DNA TGTGCCAGCAGCTTAGTGGGACTAGCGGGGTTCACAGATACGCAGTATTTT. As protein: CASSLVGLAGFTDTQYF.